The 24 T cell receptor beta chains below all came from one sample that was sequenced in a study of OX40 agonist ivuxolimab in advanced cancers. Libraries were built with the immunoSEQ multiplex PCR assay. Drawn from immuneACCESS, this table holds only the in-frame rearrangements with V and J called that TCRdb kept. Clones are partly lost; checked studies trace under half to an unresolved V gene and leave the rest unexplained. This sample is represented by roughly 80,000 clones; over 75% of them were singletons. The ten biggest clones cover approximately 0.4% of the sample. The material sequenced was CD4+ or CD8+ T cells sorted from blood, taken in a trial of the OX40 agonist ivuxolimab. The receptors stem from an adult with an advanced solid tumor such as melanoma, head and neck, liver or kidney cancer.

This clone was counted once. In the same sample, other DNA sequences code for this CDR3. This chain joins TRBV5-1 and TRBJ2-5; 7 bases are a match to TRBD2. The CDR3 runs 14 residues. Trimming removed 4 bases from V and 3 bases from J; junction bases left unmatched: 6. The germline gives CDR1 SGHRS, CDR2 YFSETQ. The CDR3 spells CASSIPSGEETQYF. The CDR3 region has the DNA TGCGCCAGCAGCATACCTAGCGGAGAAGAGACCCAGTACTTC.

The rearrangement links TRBV5-4 to TRBJ2-2; no clear D. Trimming shortened V by 2 bases and J by 0 bases, and 8 bases separated the two germline ends. There are 15 residues in the CDR3. Germline loops: CDR1 SGHNT, CDR2 YYREEE (reference sequence). The CDR3 protein is CASSFFLANTGELFF. CDR3 in DNA: TGTGCCAGCAGCTTTTTTCTAGCGAACACCGGGGAGCTGTTTTTT. The full variable domain, with the rest looked up from reference TRBV5-4 and TRBJ2-2, is ETGVTQSPTHLIKTRGQQVTLRCSSQSGHNTVSWYQQALGQGPQFIFQYYREEENGRGNFPPRFSGLQFPNYSSELNVNALELDDSALYLCASSFFLANTGELFFGEGSRLTVL.

This rearrangement joins TRBV7-9 to TRBJ1-2; 8 bases line up with TRBD1. This CDR3 comprises 15 residues. CDR1 is SEHNR, CDR2 FQNEAQ, per germline (reference sequence). V shed 5 bases, J shed 0 bases, and the junction held 5 bases outside the gene matches. The CDR3 loop is CASSPWDRSNYGYTF. In DNA form, the CDR3 reads TGTGCCAGCAGCCCATGGGACAGGTCTAACTATGGCTACACCTTC.

V gene TRBV29-1 combines with J gene TRBJ2-3; TRBD2 matches at 9 bases. The length of the CDR3 is 14 residues. In germline, CDR1 is SQVTM, CDR2 ANQGSEA. V shed 3 bases, J shed 9 bases, and the junction held 10 bases outside the gene matches. The CDR3 bases are TGCAGCGTTGACGCGGGAGGGCTGTCGCGGACGCAGTATTTT. This encodes CSVDAGGLSRTQYF.

The chain couples TRBV7-9 to TRBJ2-1; TRBD2 aligns across 8 bases. The germline CDR1 and CDR2 sequences are SEHNR and FQNEAQ (reference sequence). The J segment lost 8 bases and the V segment lost 6 bases, leaving 12 bases of the junction unmatched. The CDR3 extends over 15 amino acids. This chain's CDR3 is CASSIASGSIDEQFF. In nucleotides, the CDR3 is TGTGCCAGCAGTATCGCCAGCGGGAGTATCGATGAGCAGTTCTTC.

The chain couples TRBV5-1 to TRBJ2-3; D is ambiguous. The CDR3 is 15 amino acids. Germline assignment: CDR1 SGHRS and CDR2 YFSETQ. Trimming removed 0 bases at V and 0 bases at J, with 8 bases between. DNA for the CDR3: TGCGCCAGCAGCTTGGCGTATACTAGCACAGATACGCAGTATTTT. Translating gives CASSLAYTSTDTQYF.

This clone was recorded a few times. The V gene is TRBV5-1, the J gene TRBJ2-7; perhaps TRBD2 as D (6 bases). V was cut by 0 bases and J by 4 bases, with 20 bases left in between. Per germline, CDR1 SGHRS and CDR2 YFSETQ. The CDR3 loop spans 17 amino acids. CDR3 residues: CASSLGGVPYGGYEQYF. In DNA, the CDR3 is TGCGCCAGCAGCTTGGGGGGGGTCCCGTATGGTGGATACGAGCAGTACTTC.

V gene TRBV11-2 combines with J gene TRBJ2-1; TRBD2 aligns across 8 bases. Germline trimming cut 5 bases from V and 6 bases from J; bases unmatched to any gene: 15. This CDR3 region has 17 residues. In germline, CDR1 is SGHAT, CDR2 FQNNGV. CDR3 sequence: CASSANGLAGFSNEQFF. The CDR3 bases are TGTGCCAGCAGCGCAAACGGACTAGCCGGATTCAGCAATGAGCAGTTCTTC.

This rearrangement joins TRBV2 to TRBJ1-1; 7 bases line up with TRBD1. Losses at the gene ends were 7 bases for V and 0 bases for J; bases not matched to a gene: 11. Germline V lookup: CDR1 SNHLY, CDR2 FYNNEI. There are 16 residues in the CDR3. The CDR3 nucleotides read TGTGCCAGCACGATACTACCGGGACAGATGAACACTGAAGCTTTCTTT. Encoded protein: CASTILPGQMNTEAFF.

The genes are TRBV11-3 and TRBJ2-1; TRBD1 matches 10 bases. Trimming cost V 5 bases and J 6 bases; bases outside gene matches: 7. The CDR3 consists of 15 residues. Germline V lookup: CDR1 SGHNT, CDR2 YENEEA. CDR3 amino acids: CASSQTGGAGNEQFF. The CDR3, as DNA: TGTGCCAGCAGCCAGACAGGGGGCGCCGGCAATGAGCAGTTCTTC. The whole variable domain, remainder taken from reference TRBV11-3 and TRBJ2-1, is EAGVVQSPRYKIIEKKQPVAFWCNPISGHNTLYWYLQNLGQGPELLIRYENEEAVDDSQLPKDRFSAERLKGVDSTLKIQPAELGDSAVYLCASSQTGGAGNEQFFGPGTRLTVL.

DNA for the CDR3: TGTGCCAGCAGCCAGTTGAAGGGGCCTGTCTACGAGCAGTACTTC. The encoded protein is CASSQLKGPVYEQYF. The J gene is TRBJ2-7, the V gene TRBV13, with D possibly being TRBD1 (5 bases). Between the trimmed V and J ends, which lost 5 bases and 3 bases, there was a span of 17 bases. Germline V gene data show CDR1 as PRHDT and CDR2 as FYEKMQ (reference sequence). This CDR3 comprises 15 residues.

This CDR3 is CASSSRVPPDYNEQFF. The CDR3 region has the DNA TGTGCCAGCAGCTCGAGGGTACCCCCGGACTACAATGAGCAGTTCTTC. The genes are TRBV11-3 and TRBJ2-1, with D tentatively TRBD2 (5 bases). V was clipped by 4 bases and J by 3 bases, with 16 bases between them. The germline V gene encodes CDR1 SGHNT and CDR2 YENEEA. This CDR3 has 16 amino acids.

The V and J genes are TRBV5-1 and TRBJ1-1; D may be TRBD1 (6 bases). Between the trimmed V and J ends, which lost 1 base and 0 bases, there was a span of 7 bases. This CDR3 spans 14 amino acids. Germline lookup yields CDR1 SGHRS and CDR2 YFSETQ. The CDR3 coding sequence is TGCGCCAGCAGCTTGTCAGGGGTGAACACTGAAGCTTTCTTT. It specifies CASSLSGVNTEAFF.

The chain links TRBV6-5 to TRBJ2-3; D is perhaps TRBD1 (6 bases). Deletions cut 5 bases from V and 7 bases from J, with 16 bases between. This CDR3 region has 14 residues. CDR1 and CDR2 from the germline V gene are MNHEY and SVGAGI. This chain's CDR3 is CASSNLQGSNTQYF. The CDR3 DNA sequence: TGTGCCAGCAGTAATCTACAGGGTTCAAATACGCAGTATTTT.

The chain links TRBV6-5 to TRBJ1-3, with 8 bases that match TRBD1. This CDR3 region has 15 residues. Trimming cost V 5 bases and J 4 bases; bases outside gene matches: 7. Germline V CDR1 and CDR2: MNHEY, SVGAGI. The CDR3 DNA follows: TGTGCCAGCAGTCCCCAGGGGGCTACGGGAAACACCATATATTTT. Its translation is CASSPQGATGNTIYF.

The chain carries TRBV21-1 and TRBJ1-1; the table's D call, TRBD1, was not checked against the DNA. TRBV21-1 is labeled a pseudogene. This CDR3 has 16 amino acids. Here the CDR3 reads CASSKAETGGRTEAFF. CDR3 nucleotide sequence: TGTGCCAGCAGCAAAGCAGAGACAGGGGGCAGGACTGAAGCTTTCTTT.

The chain uses TRBV9 and TRBJ2-2; 10 nucleotides align to TRBD1. The CDR3 is 15 amino acids. Unmatched junction bases numbered 5, after V lost 3 bases and J lost 6 bases. Germline V gene data show CDR1 as SGDLS and CDR2 as YYNGEE. The CDR3: CASSGTGGLPGELFF. The CDR3 nucleotides are TGTGCCAGCAGCGGGACAGGGGGTTTGCCCGGGGAGCTGTTTTTT.

The chain employs TRBV4-3 and TRBJ2-7; D assignment may be TRBD1 or TRBD2 (5 bases each). The CDR3 covers 15 residues. The germline V and J ends were trimmed by 0 bases and 2 bases, with 11 bases remaining between them. Per the germline V gene, CDR1 is LGHNA and CDR2 is YSLEER. CDR3 sequence (DNA): TGCGCCAGCAGCCAAGATGGGACGGAGGCCTACGAGCAGTACTTC. Amino acids: CASSQDGTEAYEQYF.

This clone has just one count. V and J are TRBV19 and TRBJ2-3; D may be TRBD2 (6 bases). CDR1 is LNHDA and CDR2 is SQIVND in the germline V gene (reference sequence). The V end was cut by 4 bases, the J end by 0 bases, with 20 bases between. This CDR3 region has 18 residues. The CDR3 reads CASSTPISGGGSTDTQYF. The CDR3 coding sequence is TGTGCCAGTAGTACCCCGATTAGCGGAGGAGGGAGCACAGATACGCAGTATTTT.

V usage is TRBV27 and J usage is TRBJ1-1, with D unresolved. Germline V CDR1 and CDR2: MNHEY, SMNVEV (reference sequence). Trimming stripped 1 base from V and 6 bases from J, with 15 bases between. This CDR3 is built from 15 residues. The CDR3 reads CASSLYGVVGAEAFF. CDR3 DNA: TGTGCCAGCAGTTTATATGGGGTAGTAGGCGCTGAAGCTTTCTTT.

This clone was counted only a few times. V gene TRBV19 combines with J gene TRBJ1-5, with 9 bases lining up with TRBD1. CDR3 length: 15 amino acids. The V gene end was trimmed by 5 bases and the J gene end by 6 bases; junction bases not matched to a gene: 8. Per germline, CDR1 LNHDA and CDR2 SQIVND (reference sequence). CDR3 DNA sequence: TGTGCCAGTAGTGCACCCGGGACAGGGAGTCAGCCCCAGCATTTT. It specifies CASSAPGTGSQPQHF. Full variable domain (remainder filled in from reference TRBV19 and TRBJ1-5): DGGITQSPKYLFRKEGQNVTLSCEQNLNHDAMYWYRQDPGQGLRLIYYSQIVNDFQKGDIAEGYSVSREKKESFPLTVTSAQKNPTAFYLCASSAPGTGSQPQHFGDGTRLSIL.

This clone was seen just once. V gene TRBV27 combines with J gene TRBJ2-2; D is possibly TRBD1 (6 bases). The CDR3 loop spans 17 amino acids. Trimming removed 7 bases from V and 5 bases from J, with 23 bases in between. Germline V gene data show CDR1 as MNHEY and CDR2 as SMNVEV (reference sequence). Written as DNA, the CDR3 is TGTGCCAGCACCCGCAGGACAGCTTCAATTCAAACCGGGGAGCTGTTTTTT. Protein sequence: CASTRRTASIQTGELFF.

This chain joins TRBV28 and TRBJ1-1; D remains unclear. V shed 4 bases and J shed 0 bases, with 9 bases lying between them. The CDR3 contains 14 residues. CDR1 MDHEN and CDR2 SYDVKM come from the germline V gene. CDR3 residues: CASSSTGVNTEAFF. DNA of the CDR3: TGTGCCAGCAGTTCAACCGGGGTGAACACTGAAGCTTTCTTT. The complete variable domain, with remaining parts taken from reference TRBV28 and TRBJ1-1, reads DVKVTQSSRYLVKRTGEKVFLECVQDMDHENMFWYRQDPGLGLRLIYFSYDVKMKEKGDIPEGYSVSREKKERFSLILESASTNQTSMYLCASSSTGVNTEAFFGQGTRLTVV.

The chain links TRBV30 to TRBJ1-2, with unresolved D. This CDR3 has 15 amino acids. Trimming left V 1 base short and J 6 bases short, with 18 bases between. CDR1 and CDR2 (germline): GTSNPN, SVGIG (reference sequence). The CDR3 here is CAWSDPPLGKDGYTF. DNA of the CDR3: TGTGCCTGGAGTGACCCCCCATTGGGCAAGGATGGCTACACCTTC.